This T cell receptor (beta chain) was sequenced during a study of blood T cell repertoires in COVID-19 (dated by TCRdb to 2018 to 2021). About the investigation overall: Samples from collaborators originated in the United States, Italy and Spain and spanned both the acute and convalescent phases of COVID-19. The material from the prospective study consisted of cDNA or gDNA derived from T cells, B-cell-depleted T cells, or PBMCs. Deeply sampled blood TCRbeta repertoires from subjects exposed to, actively infected with, or recovered from COVID-19 were included in the dataset. Samples came from the ongoing ImmuneRACE study (first 160 participants) plus 1,254 subjects from 6 global collaborators. Where available, HLA class I and class II types were obtained from metadata supplied by the sample provider rather than from assay-based typing. The repertoires were made available in a free public database intended to serve as a resource for research on the immune response to SARS-CoV-2. The sample metadata nearly always contained a de-identified subject ID, COVID-19 status, age in years and sex. Findings and caveats that apply to the study as a whole: Clinical and demographic metadata were provided uncurated, with the amount varying by source and participant.

Its CDR3 holds 17 amino acids, cysteine through phenylalanine. Just CDR3 DNA is preserved here, 51 bases in frame from base 1. The junction shows trimming of 4 bases on V and 3 bases on J, and the gene matches do not reach 11 bases of it. Sequences SGHRS (CDR1) and YFSETQ (CDR2) are obtained from the germline V gene. The immunoSEQ Assay, a bias-controlled multiplex PCR, was used to amplify TCRbeta CDR3 regions from genomic DNA. The authors' pipeline ran thus. The number of nucleated cells in each sample was estimated from the amplification of reference gene primers within the assay. To quantify the absolute abundance of each unique TCRbeta CDR3 rearrangement, sequence reads were collapsed and filtered. Productive Simpson clonality was computed per sample as the square root of Simpson's diversity index over productive rearrangements. TCRdb holds this immuneACCESS table with in-frame rearrangements only. Some clones are missing; in checked studies, unresolved V genes explain under half, and the rest has no known cause. V, J and clone size were drawn from that table, and D and trimming were deduced from the DNA. The sample table lists 200,000 to 300,000 clones, over 80% of them with a count of one. The ten top clones hold 5.5% of the sample.

Whole blood was collected in K2EDTA tubes by collaborating institutions according to the institutions' own protocols. For TCRbeta analysis, collaborators shipped samples as frozen whole blood, isolated PBMCs, or DNA extracted from either of those sample types. Notes on this clone: Its antigen is still unknown. No base qualities exist here, and no much larger clone lies one base off it.

The source material was peripheral blood. The receptor was isolated from a human donor in a cohort sampled during active COVID-19. The chain employs TRBV5-1 and TRBJ2-3, and TRBD1 matches 10 of the central bases. The CDR3 protein: CASSHKRQGATTDTQYF. The sequence in DNA is TGCGCCAGCAGCCACAAAAGACAGGGGGCTACGACAGATACGCAGTATTTT.